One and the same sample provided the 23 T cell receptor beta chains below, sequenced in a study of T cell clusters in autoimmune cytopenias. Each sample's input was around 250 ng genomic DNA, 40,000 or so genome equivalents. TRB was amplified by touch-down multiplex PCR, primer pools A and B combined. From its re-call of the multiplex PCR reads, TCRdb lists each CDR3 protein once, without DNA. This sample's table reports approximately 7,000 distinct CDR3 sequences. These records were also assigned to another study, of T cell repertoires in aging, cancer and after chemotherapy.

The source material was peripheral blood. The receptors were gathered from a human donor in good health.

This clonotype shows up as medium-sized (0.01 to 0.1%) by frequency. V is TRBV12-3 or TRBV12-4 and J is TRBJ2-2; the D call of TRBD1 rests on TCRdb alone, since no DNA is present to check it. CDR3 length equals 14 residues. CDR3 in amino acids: CASRSGTRAGELFF.

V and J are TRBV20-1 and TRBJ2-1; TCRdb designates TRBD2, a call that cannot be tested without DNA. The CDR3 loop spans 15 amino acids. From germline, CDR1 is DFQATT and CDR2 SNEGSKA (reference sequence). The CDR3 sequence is CSARDPGLPSREQFF.

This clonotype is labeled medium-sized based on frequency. This CDR3 is CASSAGGAWETQYF. J is TRBJ2-5 and V is TRBV5-5; TCRdb's D gene call, TRBD2, goes unchecked for lack of DNA. The CDR3 has 14 residues. CDR1 and CDR2 from the germline V gene are SGHKS and YYEKEE (reference sequence).

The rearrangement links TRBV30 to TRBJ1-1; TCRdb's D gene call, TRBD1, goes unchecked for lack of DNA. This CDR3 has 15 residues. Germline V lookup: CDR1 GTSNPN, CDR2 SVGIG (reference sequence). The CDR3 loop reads CAWSVPDRGQTEAFF.

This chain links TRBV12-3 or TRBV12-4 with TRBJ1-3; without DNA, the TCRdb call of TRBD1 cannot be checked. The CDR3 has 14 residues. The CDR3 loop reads CASADRASGNTIYF.

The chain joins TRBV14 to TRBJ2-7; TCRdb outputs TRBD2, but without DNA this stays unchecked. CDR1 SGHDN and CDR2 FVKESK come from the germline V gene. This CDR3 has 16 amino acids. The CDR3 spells CASSTPSEEGHYEQYF.

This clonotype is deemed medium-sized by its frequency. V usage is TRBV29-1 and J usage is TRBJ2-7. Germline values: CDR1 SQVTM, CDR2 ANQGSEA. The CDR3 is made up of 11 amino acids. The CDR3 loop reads CSVWSSYEQYF.

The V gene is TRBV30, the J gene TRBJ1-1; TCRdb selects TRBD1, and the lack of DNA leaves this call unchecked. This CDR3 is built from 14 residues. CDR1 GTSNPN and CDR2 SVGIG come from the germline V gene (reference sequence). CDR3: CAWSVTGTNTEAFF. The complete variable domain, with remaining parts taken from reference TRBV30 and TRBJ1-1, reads SQTIHQWPATLVQPVGSPLSLECTVEGTSNPNLYWYRQAAGRGLQLLFYSVGIGQISSEVPQNLSASRPQDRQFILSSKKLLLSDSGFYLCAWSVTGTNTEAFFGQGTRLTVV.

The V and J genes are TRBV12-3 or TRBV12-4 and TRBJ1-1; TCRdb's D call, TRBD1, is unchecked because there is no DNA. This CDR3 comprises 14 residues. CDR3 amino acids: CASSLGGFNTEAFF.

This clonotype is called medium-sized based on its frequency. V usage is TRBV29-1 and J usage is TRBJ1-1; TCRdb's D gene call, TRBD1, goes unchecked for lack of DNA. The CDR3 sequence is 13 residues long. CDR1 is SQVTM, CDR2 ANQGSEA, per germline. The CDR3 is CSVATGLSTEAFF. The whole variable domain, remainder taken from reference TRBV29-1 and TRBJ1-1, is SAVISQKPSRDICQRGTSLTIQCQVDSQVTMMFWYRQQPGQSLTLIATANQGSEATYESGFVIDKFPISRPNLTFSTLTVSNMSPEDSSIYLCSVATGLSTEAFFGQGTRLTVV.

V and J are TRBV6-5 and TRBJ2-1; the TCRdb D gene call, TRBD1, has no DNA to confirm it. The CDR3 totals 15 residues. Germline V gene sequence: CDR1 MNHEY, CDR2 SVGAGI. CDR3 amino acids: CASRIDRGRNNEQFF.

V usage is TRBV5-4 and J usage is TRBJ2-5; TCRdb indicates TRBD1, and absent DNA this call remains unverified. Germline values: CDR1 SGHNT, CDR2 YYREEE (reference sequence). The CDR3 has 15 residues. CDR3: CASSLGDSKRETQYF. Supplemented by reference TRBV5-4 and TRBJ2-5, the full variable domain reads ETGVTQSPTHLIKTRGQQVTLRCSSQSGHNTVSWYQQALGQGPQFIFQYYREEENGRGNFPPRFSGLQFPNYSSELNVNALELDDSALYLCASSLGDSKRETQYFGPGTRLLVL.

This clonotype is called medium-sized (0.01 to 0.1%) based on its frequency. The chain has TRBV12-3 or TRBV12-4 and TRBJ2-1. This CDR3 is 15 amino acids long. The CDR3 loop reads CASSLADSSYNEQFF.

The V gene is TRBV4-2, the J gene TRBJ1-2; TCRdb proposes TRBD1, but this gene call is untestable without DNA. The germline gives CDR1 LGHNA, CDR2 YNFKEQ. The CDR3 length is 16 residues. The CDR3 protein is CASSQDGTGGFGGYTF.

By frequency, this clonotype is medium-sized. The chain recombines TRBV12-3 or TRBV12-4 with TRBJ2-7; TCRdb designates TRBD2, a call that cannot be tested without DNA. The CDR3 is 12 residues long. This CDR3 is CASTDYPHEQYF.

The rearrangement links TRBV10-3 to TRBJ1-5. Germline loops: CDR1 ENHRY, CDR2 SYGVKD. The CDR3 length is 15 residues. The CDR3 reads CAISGSGGSNQPQHF.

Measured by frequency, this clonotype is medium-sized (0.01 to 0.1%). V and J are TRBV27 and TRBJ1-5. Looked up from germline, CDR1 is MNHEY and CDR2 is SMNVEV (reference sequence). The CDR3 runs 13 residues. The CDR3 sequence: CASRRVSNQPQHF.

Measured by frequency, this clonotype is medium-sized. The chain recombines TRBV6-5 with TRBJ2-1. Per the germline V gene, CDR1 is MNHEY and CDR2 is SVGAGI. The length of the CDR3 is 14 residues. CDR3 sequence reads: CASSVRSSYNEQFF.

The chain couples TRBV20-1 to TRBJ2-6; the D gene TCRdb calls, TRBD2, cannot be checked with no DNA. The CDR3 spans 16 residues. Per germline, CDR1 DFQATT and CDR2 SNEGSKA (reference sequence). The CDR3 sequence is CSARTSGGAGANVLTF.

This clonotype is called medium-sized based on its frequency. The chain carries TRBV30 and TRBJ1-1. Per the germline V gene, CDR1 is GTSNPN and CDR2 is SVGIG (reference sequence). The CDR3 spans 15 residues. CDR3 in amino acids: CAWSVLQGVNTEAFF. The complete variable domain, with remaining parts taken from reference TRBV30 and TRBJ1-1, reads SQTIHQWPATLVQPVGSPLSLECTVEGTSNPNLYWYRQAAGRGLQLLFYSVGIGQISSEVPQNLSASRPQDRQFILSSKKLLLSDSGFYLCAWSVLQGVNTEAFFGQGTRLTVV.

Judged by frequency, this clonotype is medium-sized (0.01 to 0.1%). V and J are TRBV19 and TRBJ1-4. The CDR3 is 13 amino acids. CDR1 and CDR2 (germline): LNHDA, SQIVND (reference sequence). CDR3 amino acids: CASGSWTNEKLFF.

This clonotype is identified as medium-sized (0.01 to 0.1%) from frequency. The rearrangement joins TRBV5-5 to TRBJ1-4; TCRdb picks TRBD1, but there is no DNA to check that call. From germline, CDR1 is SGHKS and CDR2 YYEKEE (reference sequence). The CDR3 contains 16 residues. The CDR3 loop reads CASSHIRGTGWKKLFF.

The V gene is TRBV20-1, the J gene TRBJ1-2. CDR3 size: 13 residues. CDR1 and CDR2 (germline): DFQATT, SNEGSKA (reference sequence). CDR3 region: CSAREATVYGYTF.